The rows below give T cell receptor beta chains drawn from one sample of a study of cytomegalovirus exposure and HLA in healthy donors. Data came from immunoSEQ multiplex PCR; TCRdb stores just in-frame clones and leaves some out. The sample yields more than 110,000 clones, approximately 80% seen once. Input material: PBMCs. Receptor source: a male donor in good health and CMV-seronegative. Each CDR3 is given with its conserved first and last residue. The D gene is left open where the match is weak. Clone size is not always given. Where it is, it says once, few, many or a class for expanded clones.

CDR3nt,CDR3aa,abundance,d_gene,j_gene,v_gene
TGTGCCAGCAGAAACCCCGGGGACAGGCTAAATCAGCCCCAGCATTTT,CASRNPGDRLNQPQHF,.,TRBD1,TRBJ1-5,TRBV28
TGTGCCAGCAGTGCAAATCAGGGGGGTAACTATGGCTACACCTTC,CASSANQGGNYGYTF,.,TRBD1,TRBJ1-2,TRBV27
TGTGCCAGCAGTGCTCCGCCGGGGGGAAACATTCAGTACTTC,CASSAPPGGNIQYF,few,TRBD2,TRBJ2-4,TRBV6-1
TGTGCCAGCAGCTTAATGGGGAGCTCCTACGAGCAGTACTTC,CASSLMGSSYEQYF,.,.,TRBJ2-7,TRBV7-9
TGTGCCAGCAGTTTATTAGGGGGCGCGAACCTTTCTGAAGCTTTCTTT,CASSLLGGANLSEAFF,.,TRBD1,TRBJ1-1,TRBV28
TGTGCCAGCAGTGAAGTGACTAGCGGGGGGCCCAGCTCCTACAATGAGCAGTTCTTC,CASSEVTSGGPSSYNEQFF,few,TRBD2,TRBJ2-1,TRBV6-1
TGTGCCAGCAGCACAGACAGGCAGGATAGCACAGATACGCAGTATTTT,CASSTDRQDSTDTQYF,.,.,TRBJ2-3,TRBV7-9
TGTGCCAGCACGGGGGACAAGCGGGAGGGCAAGGGGACCGGGGAGCTGTTTTTT,CASTGDKREGKGTGELFF,few,TRBD2,TRBJ2-2,TRBV11-3
TGTGCCAGCAGTTATGCCACCCAAGCCTCCTACGAGCAGTACTTC,CASSYATQASYEQYF,.,.,TRBJ2-7,TRBV6-5
TGTGCCAGTAGTGACCTGCGGGAGTCGGACAAAAACATTCAGTACTTC,CASSDLRESDKNIQYF,.,TRBD2,TRBJ2-4,TRBV19
TGTGCCAGCAGTTACCAGGGGAGCGCTGAAGCTTTCTTT,CASSYQGSAEAFF,.,.,TRBJ1-1,TRBV6-6
TGCGCCAGCAGAGAGGCGGGCGAGCAGTACTTC,CASREAGEQYF,once,.,TRBJ2-7,TRBV10-2
TGTGCCAGTAGTATATTTGGGCAGTCCATTACAGATACGCAGTATTTT,CASSIFGQSITDTQYF,.,.,TRBJ2-3,TRBV19
TGCGCCAGCAGCCAAGCGGACAGGGCAAATCAGCCCCAGCATTTT,CASSQADRANQPQHF,.,TRBD1,TRBJ1-5,TRBV4-1
TGTGCCAGCAGCTACCCGACTAGCGTCTACGAGCAGTACTTC,CASSYPTSVYEQYF,.,TRBD2,TRBJ2-7,TRBV7-2
TGCGCCAGCAGCGACCTAAGGGGGGGAAACATTCAGTACTTC,CASSDLRGGNIQYF,once,.,TRBJ2-4,TRBV5-1
TGTGCCAGCAGCTTTGGGGGGGGAATGGGCAATCAGCCCCAGCATTTT,CASSFGGGMGNQPQHF,.,.,TRBJ1-5,TRBV7-2
TGTGCCAGCAGTCCTCAACGGGGGGTCCAGGGAACAGATACGCAGTATTTT,CASSPQRGVQGTDTQYF,.,TRBD2,TRBJ2-3,TRBV7-9
TGTGCCAGCAGTACCGGACAGAGACACTATGGCTACACCTTC,CASSTGQRHYGYTF,.,.,TRBJ1-2,TRBV6-5
TGTGCCAGCCGGCGGGGCGAGACCCAGTACTTC,CASRRGETQYF,.,.,TRBJ2-5,TRBV27
TGTGCCAGCAGCTTGGTGGGACAGATCAATGAGCAGTTCTTC,CASSLVGQINEQFF,few,TRBD1,TRBJ2-1,TRBV5-6
TGTGCCAGTAAAAAAACGGGACTAGCGGGAGGGTCATCCTACAATGAGCAGTTCTTC,CASKKTGLAGGSSYNEQFF,.,TRBD2,TRBJ2-1,TRBV19
TGTGCCAGCAGATCGGGACTCTCTGGAAACACCATATATTTT,CASRSGLSGNTIYF,.,.,TRBJ1-3,TRBV5-4
TGTGCCAGCAGCTTAGCCGGGACAGTGAACACCGGGGAGCTGTTTTTT,CASSLAGTVNTGELFF,.,TRBD1,TRBJ2-2,TRBV7-2
TGTGCCAGTATGAATTACAATCGAAATCAGCCCCAGCATTTT,CASMNYNRNQPQHF,.,.,TRBJ1-5,TRBV19
TGTGCCAGCAGCCCAGGACAAAGCTATAATTCACCCCTCCACTTT,CASSPGQSYNSPLHF,.,.,TRBJ1-6,TRBV7-2
TGCGCCAGCAGCCAAGAGCCAGCGGTAAACTATGGCTACACCTTC,CASSQEPAVNYGYTF,.,.,TRBJ1-2,TRBV4-3
TGTGCCAGCAGCGGGCTTGGGGCTGGCGGGGAGCTGTTTTTT,CASSGLGAGGELFF,.,.,TRBJ2-2,TRBV7-3
TGTGCCAGCAATTACAGACCGAACACTGAAGCTTTCTTT,CASNYRPNTEAFF,.,.,TRBJ1-1,TRBV7-3
TGTGCCAGCTCGGAGACTAGCGGGAGGGACGAGCAGTACTTC,CASSETSGRDEQYF,few,TRBD2,TRBJ2-7,TRBV18
TGTGCCAGCAGCCTGCGGTGGGGTAGCGTGGATGAGCAGTTCTTC,CASSLRWGSVDEQFF,.,.,TRBJ2-1,TRBV5-4
TGTGCCAGCAGCGGACGGACAGGGACAAGCACAGATACGCAGTATTTT,CASSGRTGTSTDTQYF,.,TRBD1,TRBJ2-3,TRBV9